A selection of T cell receptor beta chains follows, all from one sample in a study of beta chain features in type 1 diabetes. This table comes from immunoSEQ multiplex PCR, and its TCRdb copy is limited to in-frame clones, with some not included. The sample records about 270,000 clones, 13% to 15% being singletons. The source material was naive CD4+ T cells from blood. The source of these receptors is a woman between 40 and 50 years old in good health. Both conserved end residues are part of each CDR3. A D gene is named only where the DNA matches it firmly. Rows may omit the clone size; those that give it use once, few, many or a size class.

J: TRBJ1-3; size: few; D: TRBD1; V: TRBV4-3; DNA: TGCGCCAGCAGCCAAGATCCCGCGACAGGGGCTGGAAACACCATATATTTT; CDR3: CASSQDPATGAGNTIYF
J: TRBJ2-7; size: few; D: NA; V: TRBV2; DNA: TGTGCCAGCAGTGAAGGCCGGACAGCCTCCTACGAGCAGTACTTC; CDR3: CASSEGRTASYEQYF
J: TRBJ1-2; size: NA; D: NA; V: TRBV29-1; DNA: TGCAGCGTTGAAGATTCGTTCCGAAGCAGGGGCTACACCTTC; CDR3: CSVEDSFRSRGYTF
J: TRBJ2-1; size: NA; D: TRBD2; V: TRBV6-5; DNA: TGTGCCAGCAACGGACTAGCGAAGGACATGCAGTTCTTC; CDR3: CASNGLAKDMQFF
J: TRBJ1-2; size: few; D: NA; V: TRBV27; DNA: TGTGCCAGCAGTTTTGGGCGGGGGCGTTGGTATGGCTACACCTTC; CDR3: CASSFGRGRWYGYTF
J: TRBJ1-5; size: NA; D: NA; V: TRBV6-6; DNA: TGTGCCAGCAGTTTTTCAGGGAGCAATCAGCCCCAGCATTTT; CDR3: CASSFSGSNQPQHF
J: TRBJ2-2; size: NA; D: TRBD2; V: TRBV4-1; DNA: TGCGCCAGCAGCCAAGATCGGGGGAGGGGTAGGAGCACCGGGGAGCTGTTTTTT; CDR3: CASSQDRGRGRSTGELFF
J: TRBJ2-3; size: NA; D: TRBD2; V: TRBV6-4; DNA: TGTGCCAGCAGTGACGCGGGGGACACAGATACGCAGTATTTT; CDR3: CASSDAGDTDTQYF
J: TRBJ1-3; size: NA; D: NA; V: TRBV6-5; DNA: TGTGCCAGCAGTTACGATCCAGCGACCTCTGGAAACACCATATATTTT; CDR3: CASSYDPATSGNTIYF
J: TRBJ2-7; size: few; D: TRBD2; V: TRBV4-1; DNA: TGCGCCAGCAGCCAAGGCGGACTAGGCCCCTACGAGCAGTACTTC; CDR3: CASSQGGLGPYEQYF
J: TRBJ2-4; size: NA; D: NA; V: TRBV5-1; DNA: TGTGCCAGCAGCGCGGGACAGAAAAACATTCAGTACTTC; CDR3: CASSAGQKNIQYF
J: TRBJ2-5; size: NA; D: NA; V: TRBV6-6; DNA: TGTGCCAGCCGCGGGGTTTTGGAGACCCAGTACTTC; CDR3: CASRGVLETQYF
J: TRBJ1-5; size: NA; D: NA; V: TRBV7-9; DNA: TGTGCCAGCAGCTTCGGTCGCAATCAGCCCCAGCATTTT; CDR3: CASSFGRNQPQHF
J: TRBJ2-7; size: NA; D: TRBD2; V: TRBV18; DNA: TGTGCCAGCTCACCACAAGGGACTAGTGGGTACGAGCAGTACTTC; CDR3: CASSPQGTSGYEQYF
J: TRBJ2-1; size: NA; D: TRBD2; V: TRBV5-1; DNA: TGCGCCAGCAGCTTGTCAACTAGCGGGGGGGAGCAGTTCTTC; CDR3: CASSLSTSGGEQFF
J: TRBJ2-5; size: few; D: NA; V: TRBV7-2; DNA: TGTGCCAGCAGCTTCGGGTGGCAGTACCAAGAGACCCAGTACTTC; CDR3: CASSFGWQYQETQYF
J: TRBJ1-2; size: few; D: NA; V: TRBV4-3; DNA: TGCGCCAGCAGCCAAGATGAACCCCGACAGAGACCCTATGGCTACACCTTC; CDR3: CASSQDEPRQRPYGYTF
J: TRBJ2-3; size: few; D: TRBD2; V: TRBV5-1; DNA: TGCGCCAGCAGCAACGGACTAGCGGGGCACAGGATCGACACAGATACGCAGTATTTT; CDR3: CASSNGLAGHRIDTDTQYF
J: TRBJ1-5; size: many; D: NA; V: TRBV29-1; DNA: TGCAGCGTTCCGGACAGTCCCCAGCATTTT; CDR3: CSVPDSPQHF
J: TRBJ1-2; size: NA; D: TRBD1; V: TRBV18; DNA: TGTGCCAGCTCACCACCGGGGACAGGCTACTATGGCTACACCTTC; CDR3: CASSPPGTGYYGYTF
J: TRBJ1-2; size: NA; D: TRBD1; V: TRBV16; DNA: TGTGCCAGCAGCCATACGCAGGGGGTCTATGGCTACACCTTC; CDR3: CASSHTQGVYGYTF
J: TRBJ2-3; size: NA; D: TRBD2; V: TRBV29-1; DNA: TGCAGCTCCTGGAGGAGCGGGGGCTCGGGGGGTACGCAGTATTTT; CDR3: CSSWRSGGSGGTQYF
J: TRBJ1-5; size: few; D: NA; V: TRBV18; DNA: TGTGCCAGCTCACCCCTGGGGAGGAACAGCAATCAGCCCCAGCATTTT; CDR3: CASSPLGRNSNQPQHF
J: TRBJ2-5; size: few; D: NA; V: TRBV7-2; DNA: TGTGCCAGCAGCTTATATCCAGGCTCCTTATGGTACTTC; CDR3: CASSLYPGSLWYF
J: TRBJ1-2; size: NA; D: NA; V: TRBV14; DNA: TGTGCCAGCAGCCCCACAGGGTCCCGTGGCTACACCTTC; CDR3: CASSPTGSRGYTF
J: TRBJ2-5; size: few; D: TRBD2; V: TRBV27; DNA: TGTGCCAGCAGTTTAGCGGGGGGGCTCCAGACCCAGTACTTC; CDR3: CASSLAGGLQTQYF
J: TRBJ2-5; size: NA; D: TRBD2; V: TRBV19; DNA: TGTGCCAGTAGTATGGGACTAGCGGGGGGCCATGGGTACCCCGAGACCCAGTACTTC; CDR3: CASSMGLAGGHGYPETQYF
J: TRBJ2-7; size: few; D: NA; V: TRBV5-1; DNA: TGCGCCAGCAGCTCCCTAGCCTACGAGCAGTACTTC; CDR3: CASSSLAYEQYF
J: TRBJ2-3; size: NA; D: TRBD2; V: TRBV5-1; DNA: TGCGCCAGCAGTAGCGGGGGGTGGACAGATACGCAGTATTTT; CDR3: CASSSGGWTDTQYF
J: TRBJ2-7; size: many; D: TRBD1; V: TRBV4-3; DNA: TGCGCCAGCAGCCTCGGACAGGGAGCTTCCGAGCAGTACTTC; CDR3: CASSLGQGASEQYF
J: TRBJ2-5; size: few; D: TRBD1; V: TRBV19; DNA: TGTGCCAGTAGTATCGGGACAGCACAAGAGACCCAGTACTTC; CDR3: CASSIGTAQETQYF
J: TRBJ1-1; size: few; D: NA; V: TRBV10-1; DNA: TGCGCCAGCAGTGAGGCTGGACAGTACTCTGAAGCTTTCTTT; CDR3: CASSEAGQYSEAFF
J: TRBJ2-7; size: NA; D: TRBD1; V: TRBV29-1; DNA: TGCAGCATCACCGGGACAGGGGGTCCCTACGAGCAGTACTTC; CDR3: CSITGTGGPYEQYF
J: TRBJ1-6; size: NA; D: NA; V: TRBV6-5; DNA: TGTGCCAGCAGTTACTCGACTTGGTCACCCCTCCACTTT; CDR3: CASSYSTWSPLHF
J: TRBJ1-2; size: NA; D: NA; V: TRBV2; DNA: TGTGCCAGCATCCCCCATGTTCAGGGAAGTGGCTATGGCTACACCTTC; CDR3: CASIPHVQGSGYGYTF
J: TRBJ2-3; size: NA; D: TRBD2; V: TRBV19; DNA: TGTGCCAGTAAGGAGCGGGGGGGCCAAGATACGCAGTATTTT; CDR3: CASKERGGQDTQYF
J: TRBJ1-6; size: many; D: TRBD1; V: TRBV7-9; DNA: TGTGCCAGCAGCGCAGGGGGCCCAAATTCACCCCTCCACTTT; CDR3: CASSAGGPNSPLHF
J: TRBJ2-7; size: NA; D: NA; V: TRBV9; DNA: TGTGCCAGCAGCGCGGGACACTCCGTCTACGAGCAGTACTTC; CDR3: CASSAGHSVYEQYF
J: TRBJ1-2; size: once; D: NA; V: TRBV6-5; DNA: TGTGCCAGCGCCGACAGAGTCTATGGCTACACCTTC; CDR3: CASADRVYGYTF
J: TRBJ1-2; size: few; D: TRBD1; V: TRBV10-2; DNA: TGCGCCAGCAGGCGGACAGGGGGGGATGGCTACACCTTC; CDR3: CASRRTGGDGYTF
J: TRBJ2-5; size: once; D: NA; V: TRBV7-7; DNA: TGTGCCAGCAGCTTTAGTGCGGGACAGTTAGAGACCCAGTACTTC; CDR3: CASSFSAGQLETQYF
J: TRBJ2-7; size: NA; D: NA; V: TRBV6-1; DNA: TGTGCCAGCAGTCTACAGGAGTACGAGCAGTACTTC; CDR3: CASSLQEYEQYF
J: TRBJ2-2; size: few; D: NA; V: TRBV5-4; DNA: TGTGCCAGCAGCTTGATGGGGGTTGGGGGCAAAGGCACCGGGGAGCTGTTTTTT; CDR3: CASSLMGVGGKGTGELFF
J: TRBJ2-7; size: few; D: TRBD1; V: TRBV11-2; DNA: TGTGCCAGCAGGTCGACAGGGGGGTCACGCGAGCAGTACTTC; CDR3: CASRSTGGSREQYF
J: TRBJ1-2; size: few; D: TRBD1; V: TRBV18; DNA: TGTGCCAGCTCACCACTAGATTTCGCGGCAGGGGGCGCGGATGGCTACACCTTC; CDR3: CASSPLDFAAGGADGYTF
J: TRBJ2-2; size: NA; D: TRBD1; V: TRBV5-4; DNA: TGTGCCAGCAGCCACGGACAGGGGGTGACCGGGGAGCTGTTTTTT; CDR3: CASSHGQGVTGELFF
J: TRBJ2-5; size: few; D: TRBD2; V: TRBV18; DNA: TGTGCCAGCTCATCCCGGACAGCTAGCGGGGGAGAGACCCAGTACTTC; CDR3: CASSSRTASGGETQYF
J: TRBJ1-1; size: NA; D: NA; V: TRBV21-1; DNA: TGTGCCAGCAGCAAAGCGGGCGACAGAAACACTGAAGCTTTCTTT; CDR3: CASSKAGDRNTEAFF
J: TRBJ2-1; size: NA; D: TRBD1; V: TRBV19; DNA: TGTGCCAGTATTGAGACAGGGACCTACAATGAGCAGTTCTTC; CDR3: CASIETGTYNEQFF
J: TRBJ1-5; size: few; D: NA; V: TRBV6-1; DNA: TGTGCCAGCACCAGCAGGGGTGGCAATCAGCCCCAGCATTTT; CDR3: CASTSRGGNQPQHF
J: TRBJ1-3; size: NA; D: NA; V: TRBV10-3; DNA: TGTGCCATCGGACAGTTTGGAAACACCATATATTTT; CDR3: CAIGQFGNTIYF
J: TRBJ2-7; size: few; D: TRBD2; V: TRBV11-2; DNA: TGTGCCAGCAGCGGGGGGGGAGCCTACGAGCAGTACTTC; CDR3: CASSGGGAYEQYF
J: TRBJ2-1; size: few; D: NA; V: TRBV10-1; DNA: TGCGCCAGCAGTGAGACGACCGGGACACTCAATGAGCAGTTCTTC; CDR3: CASSETTGTLNEQFF
J: TRBJ1-1; size: NA; D: NA; V: TRBV7-2; DNA: TGTGCCAGCAGCCTAACGGTTTTGAACACTGAAGCTTTCTTT; CDR3: CASSLTVLNTEAFF
J: TRBJ2-1; size: NA; D: TRBD2; V: TRBV9; DNA: TGTGCCAGCAGCGTATTACTAGCGGGGGGGCGGAATGAGCAGTTCTTC; CDR3: CASSVLLAGGRNEQFF
J: TRBJ1-1; size: NA; D: TRBD1; V: TRBV15; DNA: TGTGCCACCAGCAGAGATGAGGGGGCGAAGAACACTGAAGCTTTCTTT; CDR3: CATSRDEGAKNTEAFF
J: TRBJ1-5; size: few; D: TRBD1; V: TRBV7-9; DNA: TGTGCCAGCAGCTCAGGGGGTCTCGGCAATCAGCCCCAGCATTTT; CDR3: CASSSGGLGNQPQHF
J: TRBJ1-4; size: NA; D: NA; V: TRBV5-1; DNA: TGCGCCAGCAGCTTCGGAGGAACTAATGAAAAACTGTTTTTT; CDR3: CASSFGGTNEKLFF
J: TRBJ1-4; size: NA; D: NA; V: TRBV4-3; DNA: TGCGCCAGCAGCCGCGAGGGGGGGGGAGGGATGGCTTTT; CDR3: CASSREGGGGMAF